One sample yielded the 14 T cell receptor beta chains listed below, sequenced in a study of T cell responses to AZD1222 COVID-19 vaccine. The assay was immunoSEQ multiplex PCR, and TCRdb's table has in-frame clones only and misses some. The data contain about 110,000 clones, around nine tenths of them singletons. The starting material was peripheral blood, obtained 28 days after the second AZD1222 dose. These receptors came from an adult who received the AZD1222 COVID-19 vaccine.

The gene calls are TRBV13 and TRBJ2-5; the D is unclear. Germline CDR1 and CDR2: PRHDT and FYEKMQ (reference sequence). This CDR3 is built from 13 residues. Trimming shortened V by 8 bases and J by 4 bases, and 14 bases separated the two germline ends. CDR3 sequence: CASGKGPRETQYF. In nucleotides, the CDR3 is TGTGCCAGCGGAAAAGGCCCCAGAGAGACCCAGTACTTC.

The gene calls are TRBV2 and TRBJ1-5; D uncertain. Trimming cost V 7 bases and J 2 bases, with 9 bases left between them. CDR1 and CDR2 from the germline V gene are SNHLY and FYNNEI. This CDR3 is built from 13 residues. CDR3 loop: CASNDRGNQPQHF. The CDR3 nucleotides read TGTGCCAGCAATGATCGGGGCAATCAGCCCCAGCATTTT.

This chain links TRBV13 with TRBJ2-7, with TRBD1 matching 7 bases. V gave up 5 bases and J gave up 4 bases; unmatched junction bases: 11. From germline, CDR1 is PRHDT and CDR2 FYEKMQ (reference sequence). This CDR3 contains 15 residues. CDR3 bases: TGTGCCAGCAGCCCACTTGGGACAGCCGGGTACGAGCAGTACTTC. Protein: CASSPLGTAGYEQYF.

The J gene is TRBJ2-3, the V gene TRBV3-1 (or the pseudogene TRBV3-2); no definite D call. CDR3 size: 13 residues. CDR1 and CDR2 (germline): LGHDT, YNNKEL (reference sequence). Trimming pared 4 bases from V and 0 bases from J, leaving 5 bases between. CDR3 amino acids: CASSPTSTDTQYF. For the CDR3, the DNA is TGTGCCAGCAGCCCCACTAGCACAGATACGCAGTATTTT.

The J gene is TRBJ1-3, the V gene TRBV29-1; D uncertain. From germline, CDR1 is SQVTM and CDR2 ANQGSEA. This CDR3 is 11 amino acids long. V lost 3 bases and J 8 bases, leaving 8 bases between the germline ends. The CDR3 region is CSVDSGDTIYF. The CDR3 bases are TGCAGCGTTGATTCCGGGGACACCATATATTTT.

The rearrangement joins TRBV2 to TRBJ1-2; tentatively, D is TRBD1 (5 bases). The V gene's germline CDR1 is SNHLY and CDR2 FYNNEI. The CDR3 is 14 residues long. V gave up 3 bases and J gave up 6 bases, with 14 bases separating them. CDR3 DNA sequence: TGTGCCAGCAGTGAGGGCAGGGAGAAAGATGGCTACACCTTC. It translates to CASSEGREKDGYTF. Using reference TRBV2 and TRBJ1-2 for the parts outside the CDR3, the full variable domain is EPEVTQTPSHQVTQMGQEVILRCVPISNHLYFYWYRQILGQKVEFLVSFYNNEISEKSEIFDDQFSVERPDGSNFTLKIRSTKLEDSAMYFCASSEGREKDGYTFGSGTRLTVV.

This rearrangement joins TRBV15 to TRBJ2-7, with D possibly being TRBD1 or TRBD2 (5 bases each). The CDR3 is made up of 14 amino acids. Trimming removed 5 bases from V and 2 bases from J, with 13 bases in between. The germline V gene has CDR1 LNHNV and CDR2 YYDKDF (reference sequence). The chain's CDR3 is CATSWDGFTYEQYF. In DNA form, the CDR3 reads TGTGCCACCAGCTGGGACGGATTTACCTACGAGCAGTACTTC.

The V call is TRBV7-2, the J call TRBJ2-3; D possibly corresponds to TRBD1 (6 bases). The CDR3 totals 14 residues. V gave up 4 bases and J gave up 2 bases, with 10 bases separating them. From germline, CDR1 is SGHTA and CDR2 FQGNSA. This chain's CDR3 is CASSSQGYTDTQYF. The CDR3 DNA reads TGTGCCAGCAGCTCACAGGGATACACAGATACGCAGTATTTT.

V is TRBV7-9 and J is TRBJ2-5; 9 bases are shared with TRBD1. Trimming took 6 bases from V and 1 from J; bases not matched to a gene: 6. CDR1 is SEHNR, CDR2 FQNEAQ, per germline (reference sequence). This CDR3 contains 15 residues. The CDR3 sequence is CASSSPDRGQETQYF. The CDR3 DNA follows: TGTGCCAGCAGTTCCCCGGACAGGGGCCAAGAGACCCAGTACTTC.

The chain is built from TRBV7-9 and TRBJ1-2; TRBD1 aligns across 7 bases. V gave up 5 bases and J gave up 2 bases; unmatched junction bases: 8. The CDR3 loop spans 15 amino acids. CDR1 SEHNR and CDR2 FQNEAQ come from the germline V gene (reference sequence). The CDR3 protein is CASSVGQRSNYGYTF. In DNA form, the CDR3 reads TGTGCCAGCAGCGTGGGACAGAGGTCCAACTATGGCTACACCTTC.

The chain links TRBV30 to TRBJ2-5; D unresolved. Germline CDR1 is GTSNPN and CDR2 is SVGIG (reference sequence). This CDR3 spans 14 amino acids. V lost 3 bases to trimming and J lost 7 bases, with 18 bases between them. The CDR3 spells CAWRGPVEVATQYF. In DNA, the CDR3 is TGTGCCTGGAGAGGGCCGGTCGAAGTGGCGACCCAGTACTTC.

In this sample, this clone turned up once. J is TRBJ2-3 and V is TRBV5-4; weak D call: TRBD1 (5 bases). This CDR3 contains 15 residues. Trimming removed 3 bases at V and 1 base at J, with 12 bases between. The germline V gene encodes CDR1 SGHNT and CDR2 YYREEE (reference sequence). The CDR3 DNA follows: TGTGCCAGCAGCTCCGAAGCGACAGGCACAGATACGCAGTATTTT. This encodes CASSSEATGTDTQYF.

This clone was counted a single time. V is TRBV2 and J is TRBJ2-2; D tentatively fits TRBD1 or TRBD2 (5 bases each). CDR3 length equals 14 residues. V was clipped by 6 bases and J by 6 bases, with 14 bases between them. CDR1 is SNHLY, CDR2 FYNNEI, per germline. In DNA, the CDR3 is TGTGCCAGCAGCACCGGGGCCGTGCCCGGGGAGCTGTTTTTT. It translates to CASSTGAVPGELFF.

The J gene is TRBJ2-2, the V gene TRBV10-3, with TRBD2 identical over 10 bases. The germline V gene has CDR1 ENHRY and CDR2 SYGVKD. This CDR3 is 14 amino acids long. Germline trimming cut 4 bases from V and 8 bases from J; bases unmatched to any gene: 4. The CDR3 reads CAISVSGGSGELFF. Written as DNA, the CDR3 is TGTGCCATCAGTGTTAGCGGGGGGTCAGGGGAGCTGTTTTTT.